A single sample gave rise to the 12 T cell receptor beta chains below, sequenced in a study of T-cell reconstitution after alpha-beta-depleted transplantation in children. Unique molecular identifiers were used to barcode this TCRbeta library. TCRdb processed the PCR reads anew with MiXCR; each CDR3 protein has one entry. Of approximately 390,000 distinct CDR3 sequences in the sample, roughly 10% were seen once. Material: PBMCs from the stem cell graft donor, obtained from the stem cell graft. The receptors originated from a human donor who donated a stem cell graft to a child with acute myeloid leukemia.

This chain joins TRBV20-1 and TRBJ2-1; TRBD2 matches 11 bases. The CDR3 runs 15 residues. Germline trimming cut 3 bases from V and 8 bases from J; bases unmatched to any gene: 9. Germline V gene sequence: CDR1 DFQATT, CDR2 SNEGSKA (reference sequence). CDR3 residues: CSASPPGLAVHEQFF. Here the CDR3 DNA reads TGCAGTGCTAGCCCACCGGGACTAGCGGTGCATGAGCAGTTCTTC.

There are a few counts of this clonotype. The chain joins TRBV12-3 or TRBV12-4 to TRBJ2-1; a possible D gene is TRBD1 (6 bases). The CDR3 runs to 15 residues. The V and J ends lost 5 bases and 15 bases respectively, with 26 bases between them. The CDR3, as DNA: TGTGCCAGCAGTCCGACGGGGACAAATCGTTTTTTGCTGTTCTTC. It translates to CASSPTGTNRFLLFF.

This clonotype was observed a handful of times. The rearrangement links TRBV20-1 to TRBJ2-1; 8 bases are a match to TRBD2. The trim removed 3 bases at V and 3 bases at J, leaving 7 bases unmatched. There are 15 residues in the CDR3. Germline V gives CDR1 DFQATT, CDR2 SNEGSKA (reference sequence). CDR3 sequence (DNA): TGCAGTGCTAGTGTCGGCGCGGGAGGCTACAATGAGCAGTTCTTC. Translated, it gives CSASVGAGGYNEQFF.

This clonotype was seen ten or more times. This chain links TRBV12-3 or TRBV12-4 with TRBJ2-1; 15 bases agree with TRBD2. CDR3 length: 17 amino acids. J was trimmed by 4 bases and V by 4 bases; bases with no gene match: 5. CDR3 region: CASSWGLAGGTYNEQFF. The CDR3 coding sequence is TGTGCCAGCAGTTGGGGACTAGCGGGGGGAACTTACAATGAGCAGTTCTTC.

This clonotype was observed many times. This rearrangement joins TRBV5-5 to TRBJ2-1; 9 positions agree with TRBD2. The CDR3 has 16 residues. V dropped 1 base and J dropped 2; count of bases not matched to a gene: 4. CDR1 is SGHKS, CDR2 YYEKEE, per germline (reference sequence). The CDR3 sequence is CASSLPSGRTYNEQFF. The DNA for the CDR3 is TGTGCCAGCAGCTTGCCGAGCGGGAGGACCTACAATGAGCAGTTCTTC.

This chain uses TRBV5-1 with TRBJ2-5; D might be TRBD2 (7 bases). The CDR3 totals 15 residues. V gave up 4 bases and J gave up 0 bases, with 13 bases separating them. Germline V gene sequence: CDR1 SGHRS, CDR2 YFSETQ. As DNA, the CDR3 is TGCGCCAGCAGCCCCCGCGGGGGCTACCAAGAGACCCAGTACTTC. This codes for CASSPRGGYQETQYF. Supplemented by reference TRBV5-1 and TRBJ2-5, the full variable domain reads KAGVTQTPRYLIKTRGQQVTLSCSPISGHRSVSWYQQTPGQGLQFLFEYFSETQRNKGNFPGRFSGRQFSNSRSEMNVSTLELGDSALYLCASSPRGGYQETQYFGPGTRLLVL.

The rearrangement joins TRBV5-1 to TRBJ2-5; D possibly corresponds to TRBD2 (5 bases). CDR1 and CDR2 from the germline V gene are SGHRS and YFSETQ. V was clipped by 0 bases and J by 4 bases, with 22 bases between them. This CDR3 is built from 18 residues. DNA of the CDR3: TGCGCCAGCAGCTTGGGCCCCCCTTATAATCTAGCTCGAGAGACCCAGTACTTC. It codes for CASSLGPPYNLARETQYF.

The chain uses TRBV12-3 or TRBV12-4 and TRBJ2-2; 12 bases are a match to TRBD2. The CDR3 loop spans 17 amino acids. Trimming removed 5 bases from V and 3 bases from J; junction bases left unmatched: 7. CDR3 in DNA: TGTGCCAGCAGTAGCACTAGCGGGGGGACTGACACCGGGGAGCTGTTTTTT. It codes for CASSSTSGGTDTGELFF.

CDR3 sequence: CASSLSPTGISYEQYF. The CDR3 nucleotides read TGTGCCAGCAGTTTATCGCCCACCGGGATCTCCTACGAGCAGTACTTC. V is TRBV27 and J is TRBJ2-7, with D possibly being TRBD2 (5 bases). In germline, CDR1 is MNHEY, CDR2 SMNVEV (reference sequence). Trimming removed 0 bases at V and 0 bases at J, with 12 bases between. The CDR3 has 16 amino acids.

As concerns this clonotype: A much larger clone differs by one base, so this may be a read error. The chain links TRBV10-3 to TRBJ2-1, with D possibly matching TRBD2 (6 bases). Germline V gene sequence: CDR1 ENHRY, CDR2 SYGVKD. V lost 11 bases, J lost 3 bases, and 14 bases lay in between. The CDR3 extends over 13 amino acids. CDR3 DNA sequence: TGTGCCCTTTCACCGGACTACTACAATGAGCAGTTCTTC. It translates to CALSPDYYNEQFF.

This clonotype was recorded a few times. The rearrangement joins TRBV7-9 to TRBJ1-3; D remains ambiguous. This CDR3 contains 15 residues. Germline V gene sequence: CDR1 SEHNR, CDR2 FQNEAQ (reference sequence). V was cut by 1 base and J by 4 bases, with 11 bases left in between. In nucleotides, the CDR3 is TGTGCCAGCAGCTTAGAAGGGCGCAAAGGAAACACCATATATTTT. Protein product: CASSLEGRKGNTIYF.

This clonotype was observed at least ten times. The CDR3 nucleotides read TGTGCCAGCAGTTACTCCTGGACAGGGTTTATCCAAGAGACCCAGTACTTC. As protein: CASSYSWTGFIQETQYF. This chain uses TRBV6-5 with TRBJ2-5, with 8 bases aligning to TRBD1. From germline, CDR1 is MNHEY and CDR2 SVGAGI. J was trimmed by 1 base and V by 0 bases; bases with no gene match: 7. The CDR3 consists of 17 residues.